This TCR beta chain was documented in a study of T cells in Graves' hyperthyroidism and ophthalmopathy. The CDR3 consists of 13 residues. V was pared by 1 base and J by 6 bases, with 6 bases between. Germline V gene lookup returns CDR1 LGHDT and CDR2 YNNKEL (reference sequence). What was amplified from RNA transcripts were TCR beta CDR3 regions. The HTBI set primed first-round TCR CDR3 RT-PCR. MiXCR, applied by TCRdb to the multiplex PCR reads, yields one record per CDR3 protein. The table includes some 760,000 distinct CDR3 sequences, 14% detected once. For this clonotype: Its antigen is undetermined.

Study observations and caveats: In the blood, most expanded thyroid clonotypes above 0.001 appeared as well. Ophthalmopathy, as predicted by the model, came a median approximately 5.9 months after the prediction.

The source material was blood. The V gene is TRBV3-1, the J gene TRBJ2-2, with no clear D. The receptor was isolated from a woman aged 18-29 years with Graves' hyperthyroidism. The chain's CDR3 is CASSQVKPGELFF. CDR3 nucleotides: TGTGCCAGCAGCCAAGTGAAACCCGGGGAGCTGTTTTTT.